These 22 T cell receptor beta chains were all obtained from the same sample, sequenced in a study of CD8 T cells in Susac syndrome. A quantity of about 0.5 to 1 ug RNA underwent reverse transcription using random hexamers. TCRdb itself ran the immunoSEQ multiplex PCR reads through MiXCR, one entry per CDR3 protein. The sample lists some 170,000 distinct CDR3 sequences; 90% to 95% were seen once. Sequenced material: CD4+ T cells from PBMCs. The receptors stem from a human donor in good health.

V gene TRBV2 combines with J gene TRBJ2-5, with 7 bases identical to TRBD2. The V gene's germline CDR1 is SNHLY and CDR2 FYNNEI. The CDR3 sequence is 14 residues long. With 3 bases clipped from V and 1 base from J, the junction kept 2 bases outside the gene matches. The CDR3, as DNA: TGTGCCAGCAGTGAGGGGGGGATCCAAGAGACCCAGTACTTC. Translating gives CASSEGGIQETQYF.

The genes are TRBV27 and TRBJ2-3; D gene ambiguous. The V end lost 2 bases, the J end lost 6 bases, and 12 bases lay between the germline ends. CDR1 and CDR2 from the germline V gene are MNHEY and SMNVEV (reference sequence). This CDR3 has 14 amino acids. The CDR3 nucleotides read TGTGCCAGCAGTTTAAGGCCCAGCGCGGATACGCAGTATTTT. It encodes CASSLRPSADTQYF.

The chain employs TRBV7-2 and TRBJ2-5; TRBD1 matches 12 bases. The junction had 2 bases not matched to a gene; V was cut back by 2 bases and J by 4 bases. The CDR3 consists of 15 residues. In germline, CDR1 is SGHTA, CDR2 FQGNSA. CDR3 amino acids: CASSLRDRGPETQYF. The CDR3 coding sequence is TGTGCCAGCAGCTTACGGGACAGGGGGCCAGAGACCCAGTACTTC.

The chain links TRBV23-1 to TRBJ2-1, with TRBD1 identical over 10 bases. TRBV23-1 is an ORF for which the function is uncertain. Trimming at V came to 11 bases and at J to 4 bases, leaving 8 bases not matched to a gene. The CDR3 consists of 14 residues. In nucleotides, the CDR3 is TGCGCCTCTTACCGGGACAGGGGTTACAATGAGCAGTTCTTC. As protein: CASYRDRGYNEQFF.

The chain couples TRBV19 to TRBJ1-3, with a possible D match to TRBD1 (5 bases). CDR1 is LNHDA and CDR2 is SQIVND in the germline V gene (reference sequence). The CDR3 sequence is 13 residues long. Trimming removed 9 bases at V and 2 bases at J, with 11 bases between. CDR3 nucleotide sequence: TGTGCCAGCTCCCGGGGACCTGGAAACACCATATATTTT. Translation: CASSRGPGNTIYF. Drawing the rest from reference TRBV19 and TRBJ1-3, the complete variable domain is DGGITQSPKYLFRKEGQNVTLSCEQNLNHDAMYWYRQDPGQGLRLIYYSQIVNDFQKGDIAEGYSVSREKKESFPLTVTSAQKNPTAFYLCASSRGPGNTIYFGEGSWLTVV.

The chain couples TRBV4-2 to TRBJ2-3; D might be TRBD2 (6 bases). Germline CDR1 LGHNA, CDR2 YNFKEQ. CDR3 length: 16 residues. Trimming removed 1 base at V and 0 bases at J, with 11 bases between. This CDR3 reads CASSQGNSGSTDTQYF. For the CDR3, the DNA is TGTGCCAGCAGCCAAGGAAATAGCGGAAGCACAGATACGCAGTATTTT.

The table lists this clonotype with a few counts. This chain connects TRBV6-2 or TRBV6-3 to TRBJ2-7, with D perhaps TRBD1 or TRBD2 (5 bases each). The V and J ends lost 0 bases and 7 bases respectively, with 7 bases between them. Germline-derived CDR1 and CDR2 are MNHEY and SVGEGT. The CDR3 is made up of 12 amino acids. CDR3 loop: CASSYSGDEQYF. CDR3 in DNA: TGTGCCAGCAGTTACTCGGGGGATGAGCAGTACTTC.

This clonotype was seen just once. CDR3 DNA sequence: TGTGCCAGCAGCTTGGGTCGGGGACAGGGAGATAATTCACCCCTCCACTTT. It translates to CASSLGRGQGDNSPLHF. The chain has TRBV5-4 and TRBJ1-6; 9 positions match TRBD1. CDR1 is SGHNT and CDR2 is YYREEE in the germline V gene (reference sequence). The trim removed 0 bases at V and 5 bases at J, leaving 6 bases unmatched. This CDR3 comprises 17 residues.

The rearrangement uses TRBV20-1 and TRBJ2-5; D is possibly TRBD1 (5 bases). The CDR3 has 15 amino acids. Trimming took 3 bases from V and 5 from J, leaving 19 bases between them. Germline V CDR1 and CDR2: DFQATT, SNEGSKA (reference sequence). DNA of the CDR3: TGCAGTGCTAGGCGTCAGTTGGGGCCCTGGGAGACCCAGTACTTC. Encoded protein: CSARRQLGPWETQYF.

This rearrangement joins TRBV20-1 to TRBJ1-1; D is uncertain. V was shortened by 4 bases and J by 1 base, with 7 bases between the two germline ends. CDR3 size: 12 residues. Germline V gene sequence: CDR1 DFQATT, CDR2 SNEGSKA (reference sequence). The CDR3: CSAKHRNTEAFF. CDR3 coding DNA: TGCAGTGCTAAGCACAGGAACACTGAAGCTTTCTTT.

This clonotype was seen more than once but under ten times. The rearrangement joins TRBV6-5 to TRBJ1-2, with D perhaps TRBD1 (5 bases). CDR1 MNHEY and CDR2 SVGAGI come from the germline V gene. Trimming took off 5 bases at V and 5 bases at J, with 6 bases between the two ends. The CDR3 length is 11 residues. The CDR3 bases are TGTGCCAGCAGTCAGGGTTATGGCTACACCTTC. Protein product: CASSQGYGYTF.

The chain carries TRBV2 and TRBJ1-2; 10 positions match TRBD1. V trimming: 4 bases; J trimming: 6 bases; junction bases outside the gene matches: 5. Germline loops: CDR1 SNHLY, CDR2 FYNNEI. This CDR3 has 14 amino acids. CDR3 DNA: TGTGCCAGCAGTGGAGGGACAGGGGTGGATGGCTACACCTTC. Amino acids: CASSGGTGVDGYTF. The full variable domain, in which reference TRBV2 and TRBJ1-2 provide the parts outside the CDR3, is EPEVTQTPSHQVTQMGQEVILRCVPISNHLYFYWYRQILGQKVEFLVSFYNNEISEKSEIFDDQFSVERPDGSNFTLKIRSTKLEDSAMYFCASSGGTGVDGYTFGSGTRLTVV.

Written as DNA, the CDR3 is TGTGCCACAGCGGGAGAGACGCCTAGCACAGATACGCAGTATTTT. This codes for CATAGETPSTDTQYF. The chain joins TRBV15 to TRBJ2-3; 8 bases agree with TRBD2. The V gene end was trimmed by 9 bases and the J gene end by 0 bases; junction bases not matched to a gene: 8. CDR3 size: 15 residues. Germline V gives CDR1 LNHNV, CDR2 YYDKDF (reference sequence). The full variable domain, completed using reference TRBV15 and TRBJ2-3, is DAMVIQNPRYQVTQFGKPVTLSCSQTLNHNVMYWYQQKSSQAPKLLFHYYDKDFNNEADTPDNFQSRRPNTSFCFLDIRSPGLGDTAMYLCATAGETPSTDTQYFGPGTRLTVL.

The CDR3 reads CATKPARGSNTEAFF. The CDR3 DNA reads as TGTGCCACCAAACCCGCGCGGGGCTCGAACACTGAAGCTTTCTTT. The rearrangement uses TRBV19 and TRBJ1-1; tentatively, D is TRBD1 (5 bases). CDR1 and CDR2 from the germline V gene are LNHDA and SQIVND (reference sequence). V lost 10 bases, J lost 1 base, and 19 bases lay in between. This CDR3 region has 15 residues.

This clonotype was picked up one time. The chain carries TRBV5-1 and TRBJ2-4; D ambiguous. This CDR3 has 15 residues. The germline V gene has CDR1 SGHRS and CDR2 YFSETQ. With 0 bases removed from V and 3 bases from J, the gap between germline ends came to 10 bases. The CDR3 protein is CASSLEYVSKNIQYF. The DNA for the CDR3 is TGCGCCAGCAGCTTGGAGTATGTGAGCAAAAACATTCAGTACTTC. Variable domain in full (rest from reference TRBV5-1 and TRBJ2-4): KAGVTQTPRYLIKTRGQQVTLSCSPISGHRSVSWYQQTPGQGLQFLFEYFSETQRNKGNFPGRFSGRQFSNSRSEMNVSTLELGDSALYLCASSLEYVSKNIQYFGAGTRLSVL.

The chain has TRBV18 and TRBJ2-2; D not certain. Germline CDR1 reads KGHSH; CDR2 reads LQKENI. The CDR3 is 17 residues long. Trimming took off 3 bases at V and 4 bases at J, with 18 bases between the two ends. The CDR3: CASSPSTHRVGTGELFF. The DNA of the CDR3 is TGTGCCAGCTCACCCTCAACACACCGGGTTGGCACCGGGGAGCTGTTTTTT.

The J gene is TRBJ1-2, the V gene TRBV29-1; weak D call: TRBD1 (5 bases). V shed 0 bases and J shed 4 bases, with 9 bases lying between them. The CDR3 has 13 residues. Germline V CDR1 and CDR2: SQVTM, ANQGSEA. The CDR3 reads CSVEDRGPYGYTF. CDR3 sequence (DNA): TGCAGCGTTGAAGATCGGGGCCCCTATGGCTACACCTTC.

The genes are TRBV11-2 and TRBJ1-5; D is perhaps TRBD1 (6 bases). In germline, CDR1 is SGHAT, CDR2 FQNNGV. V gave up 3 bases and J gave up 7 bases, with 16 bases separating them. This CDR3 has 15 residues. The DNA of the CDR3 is TGTGCCAGCAGCTTCAGTGAGGGGGTGGGACAGCCCCAGCATTTT. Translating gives CASSFSEGVGQPQHF.

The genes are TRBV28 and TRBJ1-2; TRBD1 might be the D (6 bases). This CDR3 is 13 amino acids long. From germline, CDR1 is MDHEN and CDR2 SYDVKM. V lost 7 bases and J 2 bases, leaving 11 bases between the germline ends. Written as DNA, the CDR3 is TGTGCCAGCAACCGAGGGGGGAACTATGGCTACACCTTC. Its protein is CASNRGGNYGYTF.

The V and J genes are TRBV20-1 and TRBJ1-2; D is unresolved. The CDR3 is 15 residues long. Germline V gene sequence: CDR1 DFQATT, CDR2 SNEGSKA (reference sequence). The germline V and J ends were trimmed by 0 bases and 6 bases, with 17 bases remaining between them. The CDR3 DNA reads TGCAGTGCTAGAGATTTAAGAGGAAGATTTAATGGCTACACCTTC. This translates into CSARDLRGRFNGYTF.

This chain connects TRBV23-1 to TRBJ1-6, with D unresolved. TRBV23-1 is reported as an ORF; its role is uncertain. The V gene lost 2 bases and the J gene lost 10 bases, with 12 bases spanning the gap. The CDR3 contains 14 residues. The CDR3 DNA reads TGCGCCAGCAGTCAAGGGCTCTCTCCGTCACCCCTCCACTTT. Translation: CASSQGLSPSPLHF.

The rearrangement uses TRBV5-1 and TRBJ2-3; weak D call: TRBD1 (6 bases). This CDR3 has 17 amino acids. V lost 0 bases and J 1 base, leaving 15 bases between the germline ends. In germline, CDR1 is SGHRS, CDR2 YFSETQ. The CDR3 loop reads CASSLAGTTIRTDTQYF. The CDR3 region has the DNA TGCGCCAGCAGCTTGGCCGGGACAACCATCCGCACAGATACGCAGTATTTT.